This T cell receptor (beta chain) originates from a study of T cells in Graves' hyperthyroidism and ophthalmopathy. There were TCR beta CDR3 regions amplified from RNA transcripts. TCR CDR3 underwent first-round RT-PCR with the HTBI primer set. TCRdb independently ran MiXCR on the multiplex PCR reads; one entry per CDR3 protein. The sample comprises 490,000 or so distinct CDR3 sequences, 20% to 25% of which are singletons, and around 50% rests with the top ten. Study-wide results and limits: Most expanded thyroid clonotypes above 0.001 also appeared in blood. Prediction of ophthalmopathy progression came a median 6.5 months pre-onset.

This sample holds PBMCs from less than 13 ml fresh peripheral blood. J was trimmed by 9 bases and V by 6 bases; bases with no gene match: 8. This CDR3 contains 13 residues. Per germline, CDR1 MNHNS and CDR2 SASEGT. This clonotype was counted many times. What it recognizes is unknown. The TCR was taken from a woman between 65 and 79 years old with Graves' ophthalmopathy. Material: blood. The rearrangement uses TRBV6-1 and TRBJ2-1; 7 positions match TRBD2. CDR3 coding DNA: TGTGCCAGCAGAAGGGGAGGGGACGGTGAGCAGTTCTTC. It codes for CASRRGGDGEQFF.